A single sample gave rise to the 6 T cell receptor beta chains below, sequenced in a study of beta chain features in type 1 diabetes. Every isolated RNA sample was fully reverse transcribed, so sequencing captured expressed TCRB transcripts. TCRdb's table, derived via immunoSEQ multiplex PCR, lists solely in-frame clones and lacks some. This sample has roughly 310,000 clones, with approximately 10% found just once. The sample was naive CD4+ T cells from blood. These receptors all stem from a woman aged 25-40 years in good health.

The chain couples TRBV9 to TRBJ2-2; 13 bases fit TRBD2. This CDR3 has 18 residues. With 3 bases clipped from V and 4 bases from J, the junction kept 9 bases outside the gene matches. Per germline, CDR1 SGDLS and CDR2 YYNGEE. Written as DNA, the CDR3 is TGTGCCAGCAGCGCTGATCTGGGGACTAGCGGGGCCACCGGGGAGCTGTTTTTT. This translates into CASSADLGTSGATGELFF.

This clone was counted only a few times. V usage is TRBV4-2 and J usage is TRBJ1-2; TRBD1 agrees at 10 bases. Losses at the gene ends were 2 bases for V and 7 bases for J; bases not matched to a gene: 16. There are 18 residues in the CDR3. Germline V lookup: CDR1 LGHNA, CDR2 YNFKEQ. The CDR3 coding sequence is TGTGCCAGCAGCCAACCCCGGGACAGGGGCGCGGCGCCCGGTGGCTACACCTTC. This codes for CASSQPRDRGAAPGGYTF.

A few counts support this clone. The rearrangement links TRBV27 to TRBJ1-5; 7 nucleotides match TRBD1. CDR3 length: 18 residues. Unmatched junction bases numbered 20, after V lost 2 bases and J lost 10 bases. Germline-derived CDR1 and CDR2 are MNHEY and SMNVEV (reference sequence). CDR3 in amino acids: CASSLSGPTGEKNFPQHF. The CDR3 DNA reads as TGTGCCAGCAGTTTAAGCGGCCCAACAGGGGAGAAGAATTTTCCCCAGCATTTT.

The chain employs TRBV7-3 and TRBJ2-3, with 11 bases identical to TRBD2. Germline V gene lookup returns CDR1 SGHTA and CDR2 FQGTGA. V lost 0 bases to trimming and J lost 4 bases; unmatched junction nucleotides: 6. The CDR3 length is 17 residues. The CDR3, as DNA: TGTGCCAGCAGCTTAACGCGAACTAGCGGGAGCGCAGATACGCAGTATTTT. Protein product: CASSLTRTSGSADTQYF.

The sample holds a few counts of this clone. The rearrangement links TRBV5-1 to TRBJ2-7; TRBD2 might be the D (6 bases). Germline CDR1 and CDR2: SGHRS and YFSETQ. V was pared by 0 bases and J by 4 bases, with 11 bases between. This CDR3 region has 14 residues. As DNA, the CDR3 is TGCGCCAGCAGCTTGGGACTAGTTATTTACGAGCAGTACTTC. This translates into CASSLGLVIYEQYF.

The chain has TRBV30 and TRBJ1-1, with a weak D call TRBD1 (6 bases). The CDR3 is 13 residues long. Germline V gene sequence: CDR1 GTSNPN, CDR2 SVGIG (reference sequence). Between the trimmed V and J ends, which lost 2 bases and 5 bases, there was a span of 12 bases. The CDR3, as DNA: TGTGCCTGGAGTATACAGGGTGCAACTGAAGCTTTCTTT. Protein product: CAWSIQGATEAFF.